This T cell receptor (beta chain) is drawn from a study of identical twins. Template switching, a step in the protocol, added a universal primer site, and cDNA carried unique molecular identifiers. TCRdb called the 5' RACE reads again in MiXCR, with one record for every CDR3 protein. The sample carries 400,000 to 550,000 distinct CDR3 sequences, more than 20% recorded once. V was trimmed by 5 bases and J by 2 bases, leaving 10 bases between them. The CDR3 covers 14 residues. Germline CDR1 and CDR2: MNHNS and SASEGT. In addition, the sample was reused for a study of T cells expressing NK-cell markers.

The sequence was obtained from a woman aged 18-29 years in good health. The sample taken for sequencing was CD4+ T cells sorted from blood. The chain employs TRBV6-1 and TRBJ2-1; no definite D call. As DNA, the CDR3 is TGTGCCAGCAGTCTCACGGGTACCTACAATGAGCAGTTCTTC. Amino acids: CASSLTGTYNEQFF.